This T cell receptor beta chain was identified during a study of HIV-infected patients and healthy controls. Reverse transcription used about 510 ng RNA and constant-region primers for alpha and beta. Using multiplexing indices, alpha and beta chain libraries were generated apart by chain-specific third strand synthesis. All rearrangements within a chain used one primer pair; cDNA molecules carried barcodes. TCRdb used MiXCR to reprocess the 5' RACE reads, holding one entry per CDR3 protein. The data show about 24,000 distinct CDR3 sequences, under 9.5% seen once. Overall study results and limits: A major limitation was that merely sixteen HIV-infected individuals were processed. In HIV-infected patients, the apparent post-therapy Gini index recovery did not replicate in size-matched data. MAIT alpha-chain CDR3s were frequent in healthy controls, depleted in HIV+.

In this sample, this clonotype turned up many times. Its antigen is undetermined. This CDR3 spans 15 amino acids. CDR1 and CDR2 from the germline V gene are MNHEY and SMNVEV (reference sequence). Between the trimmed V and J ends, which lost 0 bases and 4 bases, there was a span of 10 bases. The repertoire came from unfractionated whole blood and reflected all unsorted peripheral T cells. This receptor was obtained from an adult in good health. Sequencing was performed on blood. The chain combines TRBV27 with TRBJ1-5, with D unclear. In DNA form, the CDR3 reads TGTGCCAGCAGTTTATCGGTTCAGAGAAATCAGCCCCAGCATTTT. Its protein is CASSLSVQRNQPQHF.